This T cell receptor beta chain appears in the sequencing data of a study of OX40 agonist ivuxolimab in advanced cancers. Study-wide context: Patients with hepatocellular carcinoma, melanoma, renal cell or head and neck cancer made up the dose-escalation patients. A history of anti-PD-1, anti-PD-L1 or anti-CTLA-4 therapy was acceptable, and 40% to 45% had some. Partial responses were achieved by three patients, of whom one had hepatocellular carcinoma and two had cutaneous melanoma.

V shed 6 bases, J shed 1 base, and the junction held 6 bases outside the gene matches. From germline, CDR1 is SGHAT and CDR2 FQNNGV. This CDR3 has 15 amino acids. TCRdb's table, derived via immunoSEQ multiplex PCR, lists solely in-frame clones and lacks some. This sample has tens of thousands of clones; more than 70% occur once, and the top ten carry 26%. Drawing of blood for sampling happened at baseline, at cycle 4 day 1, and at cycle 7 day 1. The TCR originated in an adult with an advanced solid tumor such as melanoma, head and neck, liver or kidney cancer. The sample was CD4+ or CD8+ T cells sorted from blood, taken in a trial of the OX40 agonist ivuxolimab. The chain employs TRBV11-2 and TRBJ2-5; 9 positions match TRBD1. The CDR3 spells CASRGGQGSQETQYF. In nucleotides, the CDR3 is TGTGCCAGCAGGGGGGGACAGGGCTCCCAAGAGACCCAGTACTTC.